This TCR beta chain was sequenced for a study of Graves' ophthalmopathy and Graves' hyperthyroidism. Amplification of TCR beta CDR3 regions used RNA transcripts. Second-round multiplex PCR followed a first-round RT-PCR using HTBI primers. TCRdb redid the calling of the multiplex PCR reads with MiXCR, one entry per CDR3 protein. The sample contains about 700,000 distinct CDR3 sequences, more than 40% of which appear only once. CDR1 and CDR2 (germline): SNHLY, FYNNEI. The trim removed 6 bases at V and 2 bases at J, leaving 7 bases unmatched. The CDR3 extends over 15 amino acids. The sequencing sample was made of peripheral blood. The sequence was obtained from an adult man with Graves' ophthalmopathy. The genes are TRBV2 and TRBJ1-3; 7 bases line up with TRBD1. The CDR3 reads CASRALTGTGNTIYF. Written as DNA, the CDR3 is TGTGCCAGCAGGGCCCTGACAGGGACTGGAAACACCATATATTTT.